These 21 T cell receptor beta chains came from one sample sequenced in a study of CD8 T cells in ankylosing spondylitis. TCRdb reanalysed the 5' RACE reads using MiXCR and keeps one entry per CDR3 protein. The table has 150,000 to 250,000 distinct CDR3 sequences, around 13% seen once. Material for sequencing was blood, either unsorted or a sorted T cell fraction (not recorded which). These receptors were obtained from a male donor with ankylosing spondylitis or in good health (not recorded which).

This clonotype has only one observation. CDR3 sequence: CASNMRGNEQFF. The CDR3 DNA is TGTGCCAGTAATATGAGGGGGAATGAGCAGTTCTTC. V usage is TRBV19 and J usage is TRBJ2-1; D might be TRBD1 (6 bases). From germline, CDR1 is LNHDA and CDR2 SQIVND (reference sequence). This CDR3 has 12 residues. The ends were cut back, 7 bases at V and 7 bases at J, with 11 bases in the middle.

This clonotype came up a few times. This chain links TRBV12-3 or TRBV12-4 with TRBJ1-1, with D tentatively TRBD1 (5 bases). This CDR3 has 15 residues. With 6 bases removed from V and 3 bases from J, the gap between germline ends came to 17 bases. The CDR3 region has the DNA TGTGCCAGCAGCCCTACAGGCGAAGCTGACACTGAAGCTTTCTTT. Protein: CASSPTGEADTEAFF.

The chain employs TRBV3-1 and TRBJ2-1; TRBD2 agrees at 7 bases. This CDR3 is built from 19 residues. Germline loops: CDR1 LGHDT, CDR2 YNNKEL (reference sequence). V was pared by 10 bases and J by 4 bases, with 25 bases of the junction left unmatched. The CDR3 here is CATTDPFSERGSLYNEQFF. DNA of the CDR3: TGTGCCACCACAGATCCATTTTCAGAGCGGGGCTCTCTTTACAATGAGCAGTTCTTC.

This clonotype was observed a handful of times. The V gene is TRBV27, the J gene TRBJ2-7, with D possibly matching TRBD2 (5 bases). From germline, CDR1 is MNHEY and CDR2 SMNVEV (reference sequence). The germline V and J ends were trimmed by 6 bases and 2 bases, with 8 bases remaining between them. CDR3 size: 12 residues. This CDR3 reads CASRDWAYEQYF. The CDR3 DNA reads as TGTGCCAGCAGGGACTGGGCCTACGAGCAGTACTTC.

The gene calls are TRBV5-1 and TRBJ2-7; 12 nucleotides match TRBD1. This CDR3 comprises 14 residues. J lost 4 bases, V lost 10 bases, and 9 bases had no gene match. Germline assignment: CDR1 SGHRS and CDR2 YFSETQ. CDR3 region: CASEEGQGAYEQYF. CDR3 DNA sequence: TGCGCCTCGGAGGAGGGACAGGGGGCTTACGAGCAGTACTTC.

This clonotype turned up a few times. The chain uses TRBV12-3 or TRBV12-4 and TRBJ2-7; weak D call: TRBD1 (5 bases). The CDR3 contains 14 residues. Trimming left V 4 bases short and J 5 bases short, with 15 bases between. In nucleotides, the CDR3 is TGTGCCAGCAGTTATCTGTTGGACAAGGACGAGCAGTACTTC. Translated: CASSYLLDKDEQYF.

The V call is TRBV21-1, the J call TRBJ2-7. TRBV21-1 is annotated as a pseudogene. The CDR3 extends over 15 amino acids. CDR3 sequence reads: CASSKKNSRSYEQYF. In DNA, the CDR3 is TGTGCCAGCAGCAAAAAAAATAGCCGGTCCTACGAGCAGTACTTC.

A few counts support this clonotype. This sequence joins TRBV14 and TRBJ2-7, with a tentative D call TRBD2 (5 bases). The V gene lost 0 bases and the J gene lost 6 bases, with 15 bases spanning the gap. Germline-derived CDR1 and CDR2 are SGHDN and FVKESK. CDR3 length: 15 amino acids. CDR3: CASSQDLRVISEQYF. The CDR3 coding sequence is TGTGCCAGCAGCCAAGATCTGAGGGTGATAAGCGAGCAGTACTTC.

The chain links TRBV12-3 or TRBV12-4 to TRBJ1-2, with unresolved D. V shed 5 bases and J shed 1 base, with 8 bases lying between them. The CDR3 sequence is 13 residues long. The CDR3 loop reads CASSAGFNYGYTF. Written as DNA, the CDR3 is TGTGCCAGCAGTGCCGGATTTAACTATGGCTACACCTTC.

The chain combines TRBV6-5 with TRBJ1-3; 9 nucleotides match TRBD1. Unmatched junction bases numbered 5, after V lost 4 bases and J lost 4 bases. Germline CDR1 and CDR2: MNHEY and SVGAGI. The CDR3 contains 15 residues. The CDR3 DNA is TGTGCCAGCAGTTCCACAGGGGGCGACGGAAACACCATATATTTT. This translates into CASSSTGGDGNTIYF.

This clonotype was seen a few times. In nucleotides, the CDR3 is TGTGCCAGCAGCTCTAGTGACGATTGGGACAGGAGCTCCTATAATTCACCCCTCCACTTT. Translation: CASSSSDDWDRSSYNSPLHF. V usage is TRBV11-1 and J usage is TRBJ1-6; TRBD1 matches 8 bases. The ends lost 4 bases at V and 0 bases at J; junction bases unmatched: 14. CDR1 is SGHAT and CDR2 is FQDESV in the germline V gene (reference sequence). This CDR3 has 20 residues.

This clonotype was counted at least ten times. The CDR3 DNA follows: TGTGCCAGCAGCTTGGGCTATCAAGAGACCCAGTACTTC. Translation gives CASSLGYQETQYF. This sequence joins TRBV11-2 and TRBJ2-5; D uncertain. Trimming pared 3 bases from V and 2 bases from J, leaving 7 bases between. The CDR3 is made up of 13 amino acids. CDR1 SGHAT and CDR2 FQNNGV come from the germline V gene.

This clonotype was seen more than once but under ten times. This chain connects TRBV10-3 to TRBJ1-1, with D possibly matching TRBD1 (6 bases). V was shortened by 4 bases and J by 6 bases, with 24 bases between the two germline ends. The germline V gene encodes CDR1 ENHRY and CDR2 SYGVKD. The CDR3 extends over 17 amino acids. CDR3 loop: CAISGGSVWTDGAEAFF. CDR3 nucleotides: TGTGCCATCAGTGGGGGTTCGGTCTGGACAGATGGAGCTGAAGCTTTCTTT.

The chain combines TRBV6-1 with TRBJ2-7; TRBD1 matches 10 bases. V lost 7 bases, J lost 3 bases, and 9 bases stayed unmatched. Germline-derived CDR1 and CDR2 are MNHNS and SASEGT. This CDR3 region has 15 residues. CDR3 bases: TGTGCCAGCACCCCGGGACAGGGGCATCTCTACGAGCAGTACTTC. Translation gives CASTPGQGHLYEQYF.

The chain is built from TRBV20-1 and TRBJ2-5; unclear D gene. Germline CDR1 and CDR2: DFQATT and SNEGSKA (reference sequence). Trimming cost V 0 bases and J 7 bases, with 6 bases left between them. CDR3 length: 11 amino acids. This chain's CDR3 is CSARDWGTQYF. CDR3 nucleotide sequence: TGCAGTGCTAGAGATTGGGGGACCCAGTACTTC.

The CDR3 DNA is TGCGCCAGCAGCCAAGAGGGGACTAGCGGGGGGGCTGAGCAGTTCTTC. Translating gives CASSQEGTSGGAEQFF. The chain is built from TRBV4-1 and TRBJ2-1; 16 nucleotides match TRBD2. V lost 0 bases and J lost 9; bases outside the gene matches: 2. The CDR3 totals 16 residues. Germline CDR1 is MGHRA and CDR2 is YSYEKL.

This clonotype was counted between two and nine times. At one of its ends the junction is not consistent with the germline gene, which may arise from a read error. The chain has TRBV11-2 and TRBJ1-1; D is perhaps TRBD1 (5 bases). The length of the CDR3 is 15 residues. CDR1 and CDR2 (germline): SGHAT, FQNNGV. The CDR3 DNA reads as TGTGCCAGCACCTTATTGCGGGGGAGAGGTACTGAAGCTTTCTTT. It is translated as CASTLLRGRGTEAFF.

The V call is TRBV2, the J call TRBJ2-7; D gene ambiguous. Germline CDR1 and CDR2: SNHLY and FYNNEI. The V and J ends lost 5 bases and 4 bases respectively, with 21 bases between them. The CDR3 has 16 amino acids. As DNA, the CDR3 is TGTGCCAGCAGTTTAAACCGTGGCGGTCTGGGGTACGAGCAGTACTTC. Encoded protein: CASSLNRGGLGYEQYF.

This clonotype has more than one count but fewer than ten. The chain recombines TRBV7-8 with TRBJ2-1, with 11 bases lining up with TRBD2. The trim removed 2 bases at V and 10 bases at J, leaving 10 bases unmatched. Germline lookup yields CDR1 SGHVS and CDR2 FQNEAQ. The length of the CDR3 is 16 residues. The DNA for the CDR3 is TGTGCCAGCAGCTTACCGGGACTAGCGGCTCAAGAGGAGCAGTTCTTC. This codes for CASSLPGLAAQEEQFF.

The CDR3 nucleotides read TGTGCCAGCAGCCCTATCGACCGAGCCTACGAGCAGTACTTC. Residues: CASSPIDRAYEQYF. The chain links TRBV7-9 to TRBJ2-7, with unresolved D. V was pared by 5 bases and J by 2 bases, with 13 bases between. Per the germline V gene, CDR1 is SEHNR and CDR2 is FQNEAQ (reference sequence). This CDR3 region has 14 residues.

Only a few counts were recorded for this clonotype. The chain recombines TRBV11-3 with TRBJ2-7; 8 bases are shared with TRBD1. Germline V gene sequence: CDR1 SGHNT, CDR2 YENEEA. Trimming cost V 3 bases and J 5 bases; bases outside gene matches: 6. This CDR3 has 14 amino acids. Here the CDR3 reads CASSFGTGLNEQYF. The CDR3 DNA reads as TGTGCCAGCAGCTTCGGGACAGGACTCAACGAGCAGTACTTC.